One T cell receptor beta chain is described in this entry. The clone's antigen remains unknown. Base qualities are not at hand, and no much larger clone is one base apart. This entry comes from a study of early T cells in non-severe SARS-CoV-2 infection (dated by TCRdb to the early 2020s). With respect to the entire study: Because TCR sequencing relied on bulk RNA taken from unsorted whole blood, pairing of alpha and beta chains was not possible.

The library relied on 5' RACE. The data were produced on a NextSeq 500. The TCR library protocol attached unique molecular identifiers to individual cDNA molecules to correct for sequencing error and PCR bias. TCR alpha and beta chains were both sequenced, and the abundances of alpha and beta sequences in each sample were closely correlated with each other. The paper's processing steps were these. Decombinator V4 was used to annotate the V gene, J gene and CDR3 of the TCR sequences. TCRs were defined as expanded if a significant change between any two time points was detected under a Poisson model with p below 0.0001. TCR abundances were normalised to the total number of TCRs sequenced per sample and expressed as counts per million. TRAV1-2 paired with TRAJ12, TRAJ20 or TRAJ33 defined MAIT TCRs, while TRAV10 paired with TRAJ18 defined iNKT TCRs. VDJdb, accessed 1 November 2021, was searched for CMV, EBV and SARS-CoV-2 annotated TCRs, excluding TCRs annotated for multiple antigens. The public reads were quality trimmed at Q25 with fastp and then assembled into clones with MiXCR by TCRdb, keeping productive beta chains. Each record represents a unique CDR3 protein, reported with the most common genes and DNA among its rows. These V and J calls are TCRdb output, not the study's own analysis. For this sample there are about 21,000 distinct CDR3 sequences; 4% to 4.5% appear just once. The leading ten clones occupy approximately 1.5% of the sample.

Study-level results and caveats: VDJdb matching was skewed toward anti-spike CD8 responses and likely underestimated virus-specific expansions, missing private and CD4 specificities.

CDR1 SGHDN and CDR2 FVKESK were looked up in the germline V gene. The CDR3 spans 12 residues, from the cysteine through the phenylalanine. CDR3 DNA only is kept here, 36 bases in frame from base 1. Relative to germline, V is 8 bases shorter and J is 9 bases shorter, with 14 bases between their ends. Set within a cohort of healthcare workers in London, UK, this nested case-control study involved weekly PCR testing of nasopharyngeal swabs along with blood sampling. Healthcare workers were recruited between 23 and 31 March 2020, during the week of the UK lockdown, and were followed weekly for up to about 16 weeks.

The chain uses TRBV14 and TRBJ2-4; no D gene call is confident. The sequencing sample was made of whole blood. The sequence derives from an adult who was a healthcare worker with PCR-confirmed SARS-CoV-2 infection or an uninfected control (not recorded which). CDR3 sequence: CASSGHPGIQYF. The DNA sequence is as follows: TGTGCCAGCTCTGGTCACCCCGGCATTCAGTACTTC. Where the CDR3 stops, the reference TRBV14 and TRBJ2-4 genes take over; the full variable domain is EAGVTQFPSHSVIEKGQTVTLRCDPISGHDNLYWYRRVMGKEIKFLLHFVKESKQDESGMPNNRFLAERTGGTYSTLKVQPAELEDSGVYFCASSGHPGIQYFGAGTRLSVL.